This T cell receptor (beta chain) is drawn from a study of neoadjuvant anti-PD-1 for oral cavity cancer. Method: immunoSEQ multiplex PCR; TCRdb's copy keeps in-frame clones and lacks some. The sample holds roughly 6,700 clones, approximately 79% seen once. Whole-study results and caveats: After neoadjuvant nivolumab, PBMC T cell clonality was significantly higher in non-responders than responders.

This clone appeared a single time. Its target is not known. Analysis of PBMCs was direct, with no culture step. The CDR3 has 17 amino acids. The junction had 11 bases not matched to a gene; V was cut back by 5 bases and J by 1 base. The germline V gene has CDR1 SGHRS and CDR2 YFSETQ. This chain connects TRBV5-1 to TRBJ1-2; 10 bases line up with TRBD1. The receptor comes from a person aged 40 to 85 with oral cavity squamous cell carcinoma. The sequencing here drew on PBMCs, taken before nivolumab (anti-PD-1) treatment. CDR3 sequence reads: CASRQLIRDRGNYGYTF. For the CDR3, the DNA is TGCGCCAGCAGACAATTAATCCGGGACAGGGGTAACTATGGCTACACCTTC.